The source of this T cell receptor (beta chain) is a study of neoadjuvant anti-PD-1 for oral cavity cancer (dated by TCRdb to 2020 to 2023). Background on the whole study: Three to four biweekly doses of nivolumab at 3 mg/kg were mostly administered to patients before curative-intent surgical resection. Under RECIST 1.1, a patient counted as a responder if showing complete response, partial response or stable disease, and as a non-responder if showing progression. Patients without progression received a fourth nivolumab dose around day 43 and underwent definitive surgical resection on days 50-56. The parent correlative cohort had 11 to 12 patients and a response rate of 33%.

Taken with the paper, the label for time point translates to: after neoadjuvant nivolumab, at surgical resection. None of the patients had received prior systemic or radiation treatment, and all were newly diagnosed with stage II-IVA oral cavity squamous cell carcinoma. The cohort consisted of patients with HPV-negative, locally advanced oral cavity squamous cell carcinoma. Peripheral blood mononuclear cells were analyzed directly and were not maintained or expanded in culture. Samples were obtained from a longitudinal correlative study of a single-arm phase II trial of neoadjuvant nivolumab in oral cavity squamous cell carcinoma. Genomic DNA-based TCRbeta sequencing was performed on subject-matched pre- and post-treatment PBMCs and tumors from three responders and three non-responders. Peripheral blood mononuclear cells were collected before nivolumab treatment and again after treatment, at the time of surgery. The Maxwell RSC DNA from Cells kit was used to extract genomic DNA from PBMCs.

Points the paper makes about the study in general: Higher pretreatment blood Treg/Th17 ratios correlated with both higher pretreatment blood TCRbeta clonality and lower post-treatment tumor TCRbeta clonality. TCR analyses included only a few patients per response group, and the authors called for larger cohorts for validation. After neoadjuvant nivolumab, significantly higher T cell clonality (Gini index) was found within PBMCs in non-responders than in responders.

PBMC libraries used mostly about 480 ng of input genomic DNA for deep sequencing, with six replicates per sample. TCRbeta libraries were prepared with the immunoSEQ hsTCRbeta kit according to the manufacturer's instructions. Sequencing of the completed libraries took place using an Illumina NovaSeq 6000 S4 flow cell after they had been pooled to approximately 2.8 nM. As for how the authors treated the data: The immunoSEQ Analyzer handled quality control and preprocessing of the raw data. The analysis was limited to productive rearrangements, and each clonotype was defined by a unique CDR3 amino acid sequence. Using the R package tcR, the researchers computed the Gini-Simpson index as their estimate of repertoire clonality. Student's t test was used to compare Gini indices, while Pearson correlation assessed associations with tumor size change. Imported from immuneACCESS, the table was reduced by TCRdb to in-frame sequences with V and J called. These copies leave out some clones; in studies compared against another copy, an unresolved V gene accounts for under half, and the cause of the remainder is not known. V, J and clone size derive from that table, while D and trimming were established from the DNA sequence. This sample comprises roughly 46,000 clones, about three quarters of them detected only once. The ten largest clonotypes hold 4.8% of the sample.

The table lists this clone with a few counts. Its antigen is currently not known. Base-call qualities are not available, and no considerably larger clone is one nucleotide away. The germline V gene provides CDR1 SGHTA and CDR2 FQGNSA. V is pared back by 1 base and J by 4 bases, with 10 bases lying between the germline termini. The CDR3 holds 15 amino acids from the cysteine to the phenylalanine. Only the CDR3 region is kept as DNA, spanning 45 bases read in frame from base 1. The clonotype was recovered from a person between 40 and 85 years old with oral cavity squamous cell carcinoma. This specimen consisted of PBMCs, obtained after nivolumab (anti-PD-1) treatment. Rearrangement joined TRBV7-2 to TRBJ2-2; there is no confident call for the D gene. The DNA is as follows: TGTGCCAGCAGCTTAGGGTCAGTAATCACCGGGGAGCTGTTTTTT. Translation gives CASSLGSVITGELFF. This CDR3, with the reference TRBV7-2 and TRBJ2-2 proteins standing in past its ends, gives the full variable domain GAGVSQSPSNKVTEKGKDVELRCDPISGHTALYWYRQSLGQGLEFLIYFQGNSAPDKSGLPSDRFSAERTGGSVSTLTIQRTQQEDSAVYLCASSLGSVITGELFFGEGSRLTVL.